This TCR beta chain stems from a study of regulatory T cells in long-lasting Graves disease. General observations from the study: Persistent disease exhibited a predilection for TRBV28, TRBJ1-2 and TRBJ2-5.

Trimming took 5 bases from V and 1 from J, leaving 17 bases between them. The CDR3 runs to 16 residues. Germline V gene lookup returns CDR1 SGHVS and CDR2 FNYEAQ. Time point indicated: newly diagnosed GD, antithyroid drugs for less than 3 months. PBMCs were the source of the RNA used for TCR sequencing. Investigators prepared the TCR beta libraries by applying iRepertoire HTBI primers and Arm-PCR of CDR3 regions. TCRdb reanalysed the multiplex PCR reads using MiXCR and keeps one entry per CDR3 protein. The sample has around 250,000 distinct CDR3 sequences, around 20% seen once. Many counts were recorded for this clonotype. What it recognizes is unknown.

The sequenced sample was peripheral blood mononuclear cells (PBMCs), obtained at new diagnosis, from a patient treated with antithyroid drugs. The clonotype comes from a female donor with Graves disease. The gene calls are TRBV7-6 and TRBJ2-5, with D perhaps TRBD1 or TRBD2 (5 bases each). CDR3 in DNA: TGTGCCAGCAGCGAGGGGTCCAGGACGATCCAAGAGACCCAGTACTTC. This gives the protein CASSEGSRTIQETQYF.